This T cell receptor (beta chain) derives from a study of blood T cell repertoires in COVID-19. At the level of the study: Samples came from the United States, Italy and Spain, spanning acute and convalescent COVID-19. PBMCs, B-cell-depleted T cells, or T cells provided the cDNA or gDNA that made up the material.

Per germline, CDR1 SGHTA and CDR2 FQGNSA. Trimming stripped 6 bases from V and 5 bases from J, with 22 bases between. The CDR3 contains 16 residues. This clone appeared a few times. Original data processing: Amplification of reference gene primers provided the estimated nucleated cell counts. Data came from immunoSEQ multiplex PCR; TCRdb stores just in-frame clones and leaves some out. That table gives V, J and clone size, and the DNA gave D and trimming. The sample holds about 82,000 clones, approximately 80% seen once. This TCR derives from a woman in her forties with active or convalescent COVID-19. The V and J genes are TRBV7-2 and TRBJ2-5, with D perhaps TRBD2 (6 bases). The sample consisted of peripheral blood. As DNA, the CDR3 is TGTGCCAGCAGGGGATTTGGAGGGACCCCCGGTGAGACCCAGTACTTC. Translating gives CASRGFGGTPGETQYF.